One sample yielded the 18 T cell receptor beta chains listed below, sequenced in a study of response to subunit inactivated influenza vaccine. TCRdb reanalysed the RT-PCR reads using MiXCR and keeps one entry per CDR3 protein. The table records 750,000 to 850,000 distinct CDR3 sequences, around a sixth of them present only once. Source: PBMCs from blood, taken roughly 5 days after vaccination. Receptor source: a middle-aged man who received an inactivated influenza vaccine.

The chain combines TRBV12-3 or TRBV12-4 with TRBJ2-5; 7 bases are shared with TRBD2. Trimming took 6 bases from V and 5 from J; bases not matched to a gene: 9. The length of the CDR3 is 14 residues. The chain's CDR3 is CASRSDQGGETQYF. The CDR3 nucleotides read TGTGCCAGCAGAAGTGATCAGGGAGGGGAGACCCAGTACTTC.

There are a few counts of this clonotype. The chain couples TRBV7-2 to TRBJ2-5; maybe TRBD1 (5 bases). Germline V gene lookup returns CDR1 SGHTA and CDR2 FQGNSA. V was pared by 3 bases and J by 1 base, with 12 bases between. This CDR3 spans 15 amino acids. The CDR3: CASSFSLGPQETQYF. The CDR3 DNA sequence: TGTGCCAGCAGCTTCTCTTTGGGGCCCCAAGAGACCCAGTACTTC.

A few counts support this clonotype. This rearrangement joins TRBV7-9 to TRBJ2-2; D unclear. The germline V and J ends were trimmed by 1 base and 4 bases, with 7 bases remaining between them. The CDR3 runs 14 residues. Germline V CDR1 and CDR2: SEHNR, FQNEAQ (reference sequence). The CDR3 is CASSLVGTTGELFF. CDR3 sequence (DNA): TGTGCCAGCAGCTTAGTAGGAACCACCGGGGAGCTGTTTTTT. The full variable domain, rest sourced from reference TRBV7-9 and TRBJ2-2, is DTGVSQNPRHKITKRGQNVTFRCDPISEHNRLYWYRQTLGQGPEFLTYFQNEAQLEKSRLLSDRFSAERPKGSFSTLEIQRTEQGDSAMYLCASSLVGTTGELFFGEGSRLTVL.

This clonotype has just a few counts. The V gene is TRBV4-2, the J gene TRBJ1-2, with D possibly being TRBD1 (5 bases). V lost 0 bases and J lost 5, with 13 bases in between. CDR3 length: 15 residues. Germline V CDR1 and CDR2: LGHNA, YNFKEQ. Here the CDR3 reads CASSQDLLRGYGYTF. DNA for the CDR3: TGTGCCAGCAGCCAAGATCTTTTAAGGGGTTATGGCTACACCTTC.

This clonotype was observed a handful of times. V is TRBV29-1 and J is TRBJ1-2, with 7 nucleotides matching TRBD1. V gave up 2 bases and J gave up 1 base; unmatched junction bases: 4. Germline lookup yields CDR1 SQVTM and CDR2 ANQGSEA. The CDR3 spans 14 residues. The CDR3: CSVEPTGSNYGYTF. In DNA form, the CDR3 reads TGCAGCGTTGAACCGACAGGGAGTAACTATGGCTACACCTTC.

The CDR3 here is CSVPKGTSGEVQQFF. CDR3 DNA sequence: TGCAGCGTTCCTAAAGGGACTAGCGGGGAAGTCCAGCAGTTCTTC. The chain combines TRBV29-1 with TRBJ2-1; 13 nucleotides match TRBD2. Germline loops: CDR1 SQVTM, CDR2 ANQGSEA. V lost 5 bases, J lost 11 bases, and 12 bases stayed unmatched. This CDR3 has 15 residues.

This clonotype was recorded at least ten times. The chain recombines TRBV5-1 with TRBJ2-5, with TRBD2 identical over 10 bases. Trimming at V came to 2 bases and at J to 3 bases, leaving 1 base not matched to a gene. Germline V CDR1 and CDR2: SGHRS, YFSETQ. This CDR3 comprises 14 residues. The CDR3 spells CASSFLAGEETQYF. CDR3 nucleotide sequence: TGCGCCAGCAGCTTCCTAGCGGGAGAAGAGACCCAGTACTTC.

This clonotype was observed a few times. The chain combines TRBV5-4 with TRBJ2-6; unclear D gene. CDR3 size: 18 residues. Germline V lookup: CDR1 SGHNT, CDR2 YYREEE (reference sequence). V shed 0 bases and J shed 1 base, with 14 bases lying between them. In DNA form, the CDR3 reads TGTGCCAGCAGCTTGGGGATTCGGCAGTCATCTGGGGCCAACGTCCTGACTTTC. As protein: CASSLGIRQSSGANVLTF.

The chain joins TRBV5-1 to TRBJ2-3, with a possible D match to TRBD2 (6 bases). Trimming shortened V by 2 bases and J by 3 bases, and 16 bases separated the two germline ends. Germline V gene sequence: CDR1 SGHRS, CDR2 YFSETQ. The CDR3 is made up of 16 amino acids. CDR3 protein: CASSLGDGSGTDTQYF. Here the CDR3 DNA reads TGCGCCAGCAGCTTAGGGGACGGGAGTGGGACAGATACGCAGTATTTT.

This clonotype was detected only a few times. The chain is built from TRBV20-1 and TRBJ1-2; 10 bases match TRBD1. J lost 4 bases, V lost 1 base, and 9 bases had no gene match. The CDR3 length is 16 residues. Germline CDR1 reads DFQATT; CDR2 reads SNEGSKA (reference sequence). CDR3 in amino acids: CSARARGDRGIYGYTF. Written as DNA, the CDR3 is TGCAGTGCTAGAGCCCGCGGGGACAGGGGAATCTATGGCTACACCTTC.

CDR3 protein: CSGGDRGIGNEQFF. The DNA for the CDR3 is TGCAGCGGTGGGGACAGGGGGATCGGGAATGAGCAGTTCTTC. This chain connects TRBV29-1 to TRBJ2-1; 11 bases map to TRBD1. The CDR3 is 14 residues long. The V segment lost 7 bases and the J segment 7 bases; nucleotides outside the gene matches: 9. The germline V gene encodes CDR1 SQVTM and CDR2 ANQGSEA.

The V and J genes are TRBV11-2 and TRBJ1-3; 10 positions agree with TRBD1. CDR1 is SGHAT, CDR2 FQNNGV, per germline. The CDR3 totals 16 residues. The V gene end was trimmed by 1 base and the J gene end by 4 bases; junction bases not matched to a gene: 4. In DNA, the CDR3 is TGTGCCAGCAGCTTAGGGGACAGGGGATCCGGAAACACCATATATTTT. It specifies CASSLGDRGSGNTIYF.

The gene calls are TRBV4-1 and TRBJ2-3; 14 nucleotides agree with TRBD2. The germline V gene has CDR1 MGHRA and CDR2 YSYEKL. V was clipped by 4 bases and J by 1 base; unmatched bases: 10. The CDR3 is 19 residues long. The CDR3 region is CASSRSTSGGAFRTDTQYF. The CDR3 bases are TGCGCCAGCAGCCGATCGACTAGCGGGGGGGCCTTCCGCACAGATACGCAGTATTTT.

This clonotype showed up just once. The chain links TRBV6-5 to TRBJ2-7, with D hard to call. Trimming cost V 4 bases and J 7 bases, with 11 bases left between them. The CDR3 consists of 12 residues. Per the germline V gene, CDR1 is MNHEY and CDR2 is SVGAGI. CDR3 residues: CASSSAIWEQYF. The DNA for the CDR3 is TGTGCCAGCAGTTCCGCAATCTGGGAGCAGTACTTC.

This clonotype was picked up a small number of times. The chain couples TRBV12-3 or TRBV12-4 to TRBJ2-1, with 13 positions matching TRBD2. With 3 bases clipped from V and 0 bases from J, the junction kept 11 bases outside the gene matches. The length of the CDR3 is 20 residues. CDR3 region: CASSFWGGLAGQVSYNEQFF. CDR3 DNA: TGTGCCAGCAGTTTTTGGGGGGGACTAGCGGGGCAGGTCTCCTACAATGAGCAGTTCTTC.

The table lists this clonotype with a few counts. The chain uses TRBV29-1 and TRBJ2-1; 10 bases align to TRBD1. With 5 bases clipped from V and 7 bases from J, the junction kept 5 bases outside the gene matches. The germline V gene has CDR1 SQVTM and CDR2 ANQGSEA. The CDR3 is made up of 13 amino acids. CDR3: CSVRQGAGNEQFF. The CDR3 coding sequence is TGCAGCGTTCGACAGGGGGCGGGAAATGAGCAGTTCTTC.

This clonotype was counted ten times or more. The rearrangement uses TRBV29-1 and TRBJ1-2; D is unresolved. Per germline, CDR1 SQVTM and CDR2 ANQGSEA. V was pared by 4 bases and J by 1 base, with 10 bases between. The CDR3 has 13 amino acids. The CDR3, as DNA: TGCAGCGTTGCAGGCGAGCTTAACTATGGCTACACCTTC. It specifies CSVAGELNYGYTF. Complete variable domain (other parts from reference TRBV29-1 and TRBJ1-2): SAVISQKPSRDICQRGTSLTIQCQVDSQVTMMFWYRQQPGQSLTLIATANQGSEATYESGFVIDKFPISRPNLTFSTLTVSNMSPEDSSIYLCSVAGELNYGYTFGSGTRLTVV.

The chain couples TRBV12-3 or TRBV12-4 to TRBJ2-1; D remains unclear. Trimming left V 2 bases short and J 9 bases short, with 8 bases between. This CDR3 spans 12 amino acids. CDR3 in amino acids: CASSLILAEQFF. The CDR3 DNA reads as TGTGCCAGCAGTTTAATTCTTGCTGAGCAGTTCTTC.